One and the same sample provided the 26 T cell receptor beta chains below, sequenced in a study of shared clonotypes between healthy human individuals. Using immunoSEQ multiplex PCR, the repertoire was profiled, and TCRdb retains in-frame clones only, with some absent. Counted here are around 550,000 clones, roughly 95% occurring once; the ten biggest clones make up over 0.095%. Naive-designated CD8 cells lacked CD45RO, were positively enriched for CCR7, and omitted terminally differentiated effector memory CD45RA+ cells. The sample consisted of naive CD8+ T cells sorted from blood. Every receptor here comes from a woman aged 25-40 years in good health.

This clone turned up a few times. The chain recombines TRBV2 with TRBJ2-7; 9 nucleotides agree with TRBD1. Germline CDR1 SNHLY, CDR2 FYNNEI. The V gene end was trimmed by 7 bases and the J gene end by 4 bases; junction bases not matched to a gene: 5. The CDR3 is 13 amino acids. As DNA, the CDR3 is TGTGCCAGCAAGGGACAGGGACCTTACGAGCAGTACTTC. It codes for CASKGQGPYEQYF.

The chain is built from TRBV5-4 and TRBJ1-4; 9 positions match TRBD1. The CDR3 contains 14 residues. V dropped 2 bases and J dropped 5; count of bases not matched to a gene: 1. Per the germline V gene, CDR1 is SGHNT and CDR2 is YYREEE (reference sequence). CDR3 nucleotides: TGTGCCAGCAGCTTAGGACAGGGGAATGAAAAACTGTTTTTT. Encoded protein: CASSLGQGNEKLFF.

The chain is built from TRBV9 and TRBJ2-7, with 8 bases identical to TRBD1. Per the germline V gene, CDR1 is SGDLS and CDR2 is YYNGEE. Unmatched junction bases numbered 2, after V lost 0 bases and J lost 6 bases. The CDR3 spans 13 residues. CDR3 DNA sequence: TGTGCCAGCAGCGTAGTCCAGGGGGCCGAGCAGTACTTC. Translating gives CASSVVQGAEQYF.

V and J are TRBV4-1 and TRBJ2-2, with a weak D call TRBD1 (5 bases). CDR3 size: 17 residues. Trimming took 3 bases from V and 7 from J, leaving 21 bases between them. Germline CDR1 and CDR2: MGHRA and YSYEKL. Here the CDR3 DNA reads TGCGCCAGCAGCCACGAGCCCGTGACAGAATATCACGGGGAGCTGTTTTTT. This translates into CASSHEPVTEYHGELFF.

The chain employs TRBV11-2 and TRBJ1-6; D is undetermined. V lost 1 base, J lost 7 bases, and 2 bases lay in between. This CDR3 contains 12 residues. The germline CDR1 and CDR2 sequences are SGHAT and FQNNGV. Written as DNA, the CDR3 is TGTGCCAGCAGCTTAGCAAATTCACCCCTCCACTTT. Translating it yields CASSLANSPLHF.

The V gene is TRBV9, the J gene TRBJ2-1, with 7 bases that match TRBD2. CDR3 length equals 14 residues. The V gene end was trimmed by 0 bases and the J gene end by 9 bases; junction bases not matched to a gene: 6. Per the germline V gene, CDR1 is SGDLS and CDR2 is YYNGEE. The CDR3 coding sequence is TGTGCCAGCAGCGTAGGAGGGAGGGCAAGTGAGCAGTTCTTC. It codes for CASSVGGRASEQFF.

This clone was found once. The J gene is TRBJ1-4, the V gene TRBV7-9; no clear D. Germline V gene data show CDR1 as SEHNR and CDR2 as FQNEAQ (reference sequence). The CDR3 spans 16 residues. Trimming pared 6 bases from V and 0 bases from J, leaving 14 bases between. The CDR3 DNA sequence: TGTGCCAGCAGTCAGAACATCGGGGCAACTAATGAAAAACTGTTTTTT. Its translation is CASSQNIGATNEKLFF.

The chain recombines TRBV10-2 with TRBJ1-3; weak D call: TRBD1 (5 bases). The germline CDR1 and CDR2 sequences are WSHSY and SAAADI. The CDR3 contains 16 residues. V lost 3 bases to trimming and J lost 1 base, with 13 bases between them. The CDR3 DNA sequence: TGCGCCAGCAGTGATTGGCCCAGGGAGTCTGGAAACACCATATATTTT. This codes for CASSDWPRESGNTIYF.

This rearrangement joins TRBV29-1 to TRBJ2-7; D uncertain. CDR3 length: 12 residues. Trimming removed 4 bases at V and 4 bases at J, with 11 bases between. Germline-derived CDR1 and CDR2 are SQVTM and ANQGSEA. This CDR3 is CSVVITRYEQYF. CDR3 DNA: TGCAGCGTTGTCATCACCCGGTACGAGCAGTACTTC.

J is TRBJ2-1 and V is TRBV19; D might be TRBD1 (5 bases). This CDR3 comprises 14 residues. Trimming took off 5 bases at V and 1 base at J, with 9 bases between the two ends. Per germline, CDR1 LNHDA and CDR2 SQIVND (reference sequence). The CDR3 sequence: CASSYRQSYNEQFF. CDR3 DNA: TGTGCCAGTAGTTACAGGCAATCCTACAATGAGCAGTTCTTC.

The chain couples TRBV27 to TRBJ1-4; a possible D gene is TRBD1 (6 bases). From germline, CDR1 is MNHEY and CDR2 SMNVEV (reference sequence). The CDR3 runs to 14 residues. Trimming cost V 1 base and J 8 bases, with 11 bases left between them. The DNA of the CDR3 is TGTGCCAGCAGTTTATACAGGGCGGAGGAAAAACTGTTTTTT. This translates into CASSLYRAEEKLFF.

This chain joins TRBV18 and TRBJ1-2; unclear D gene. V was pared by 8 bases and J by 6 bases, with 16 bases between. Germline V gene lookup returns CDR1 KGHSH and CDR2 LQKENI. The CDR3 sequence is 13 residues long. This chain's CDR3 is CASINGELDGYTF. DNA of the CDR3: TGTGCCAGCATCAACGGAGAACTCGATGGCTACACCTTC.

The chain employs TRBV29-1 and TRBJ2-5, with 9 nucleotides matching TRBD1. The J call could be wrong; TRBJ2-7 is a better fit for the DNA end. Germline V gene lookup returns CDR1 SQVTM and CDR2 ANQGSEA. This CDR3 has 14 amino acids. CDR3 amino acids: CSVQGQGTSYEQYF. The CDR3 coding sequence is TGCAGCGTACAAGGACAGGGGACCTCCTACGAGCAGTACTTC.

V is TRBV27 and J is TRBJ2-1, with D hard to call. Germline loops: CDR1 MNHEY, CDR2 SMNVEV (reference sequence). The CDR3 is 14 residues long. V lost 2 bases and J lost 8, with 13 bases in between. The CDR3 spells CASSLSVPEDEQFF. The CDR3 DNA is TGTGCCAGCAGTTTAAGCGTACCCGAGGATGAGCAGTTCTTC.

The CDR3 loop reads CASSFRGGVETTDTQYF. The CDR3 DNA follows: TGTGCCAGTAGTTTTCGGGGAGGAGTCGAGACCACAGATACGCAGTATTTT. The chain employs TRBV19 and TRBJ2-3; a weak D match, TRBD2 (6 bases). This CDR3 is 17 amino acids long. Germline values: CDR1 LNHDA, CDR2 SQIVND (reference sequence). V was trimmed by 5 bases and J by 2 bases, leaving 20 bases between them.

This CDR3 reads CASSFPTPSGRAGELFF. CDR3 nucleotide sequence: TGCGCCAGCAGTTTCCCAACCCCCAGCGGGAGGGCCGGGGAGCTGTTTTTT. The V gene is TRBV5-1, the J gene TRBJ2-2; 10 bases are a match to TRBD2. The CDR3 runs to 17 residues. Germline V gene data show CDR1 as SGHRS and CDR2 as YFSETQ. The V segment lost 5 bases and the J segment 6 bases; nucleotides outside the gene matches: 13.

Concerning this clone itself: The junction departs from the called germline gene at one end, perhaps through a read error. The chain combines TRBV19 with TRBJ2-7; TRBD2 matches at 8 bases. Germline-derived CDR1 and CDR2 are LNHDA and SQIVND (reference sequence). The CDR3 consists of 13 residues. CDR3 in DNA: TGTGCCAGTAGCCCGCCGGGACTAGGAGAGCTGTACTTC. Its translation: CASSPPGLGELYF.

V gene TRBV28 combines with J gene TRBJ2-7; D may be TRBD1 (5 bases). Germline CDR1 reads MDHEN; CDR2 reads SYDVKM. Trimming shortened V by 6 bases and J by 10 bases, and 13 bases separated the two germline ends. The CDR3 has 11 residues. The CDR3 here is CASSLGAVQYF. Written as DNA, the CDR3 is TGTGCCAGCAGCCTTGGGGCAGTACAGTACTTC.

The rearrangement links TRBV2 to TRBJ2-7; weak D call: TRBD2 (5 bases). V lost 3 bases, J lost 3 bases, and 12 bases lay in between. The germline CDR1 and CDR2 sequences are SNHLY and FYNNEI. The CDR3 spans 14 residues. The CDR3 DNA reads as TGTGCCAGCAGTGACGAGGGCTTGGGCTACGAGCAGTACTTC. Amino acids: CASSDEGLGYEQYF.

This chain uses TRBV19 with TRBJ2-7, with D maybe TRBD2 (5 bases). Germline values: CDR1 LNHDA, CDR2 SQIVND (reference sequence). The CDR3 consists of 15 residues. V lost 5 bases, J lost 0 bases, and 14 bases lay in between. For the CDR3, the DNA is TGTGCCAGTAGTTGGACGGGGATGAGCTCCTACGAGCAGTACTTC. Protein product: CASSWTGMSSYEQYF. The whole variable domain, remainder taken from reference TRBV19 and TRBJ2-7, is DGGITQSPKYLFRKEGQNVTLSCEQNLNHDAMYWYRQDPGQGLRLIYYSQIVNDFQKGDIAEGYSVSREKKESFPLTVTSAQKNPTAFYLCASSWTGMSSYEQYFGPGTRLTVT.

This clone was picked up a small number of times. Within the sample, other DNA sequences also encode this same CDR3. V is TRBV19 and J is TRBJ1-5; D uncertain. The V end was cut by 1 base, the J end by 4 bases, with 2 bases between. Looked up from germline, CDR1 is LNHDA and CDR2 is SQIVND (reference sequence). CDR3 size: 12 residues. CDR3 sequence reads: CASSIGNQPQHF. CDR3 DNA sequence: TGTGCCAGTAGTATAGGAAATCAGCCCCAGCATTTT.

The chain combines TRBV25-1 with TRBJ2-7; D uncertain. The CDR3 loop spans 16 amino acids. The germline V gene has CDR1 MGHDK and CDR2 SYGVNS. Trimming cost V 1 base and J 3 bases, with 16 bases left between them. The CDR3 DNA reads TGTGCCAGCAGTGAATTTAGTCAAGCCCCTCACTACGAGCAGTACTTC. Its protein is CASSEFSQAPHYEQYF.

The CDR3 loop is CASTGAGYEQYF. The CDR3 bases are TGTGCCAGCACGGGGGCTGGCTACGAGCAGTACTTC. This rearrangement joins TRBV2 to TRBJ2-7; D may correspond to TRBD1 or TRBD2 (6 bases each). The V gene's germline CDR1 is SNHLY and CDR2 FYNNEI. The V end was cut by 7 bases, the J end by 3 bases, with 10 bases between. The CDR3 covers 12 residues. The full variable domain, its missing parts supplied by reference TRBV2 and TRBJ2-7, is EPEVTQTPSHQVTQMGQEVILRCVPISNHLYFYWYRQILGQKVEFLVSFYNNEISEKSEIFDDQFSVERPDGSNFTLKIRSTKLEDSAMYFCASTGAGYEQYFGPGTRLTVT.

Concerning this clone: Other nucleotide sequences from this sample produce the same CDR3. In DNA, the CDR3 is TGTGCCAGTAGTATAGATCTAGAGGGCGAGCAGTACTTC. It specifies CASSIDLEGEQYF. The V and J genes are TRBV19 and TRBJ2-7, with D perhaps matching TRBD2 (5 bases). The CDR3 has 13 amino acids. The V gene lost 0 bases and the J gene lost 6 bases, with 9 bases spanning the gap. Germline V gene data show CDR1 as LNHDA and CDR2 as SQIVND (reference sequence).

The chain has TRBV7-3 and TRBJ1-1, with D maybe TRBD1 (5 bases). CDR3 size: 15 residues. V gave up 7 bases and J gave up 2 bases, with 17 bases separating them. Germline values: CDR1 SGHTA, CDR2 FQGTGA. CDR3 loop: CASTSLGGDNTEAFF. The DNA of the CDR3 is TGTGCCAGCACCTCGCTTGGGGGAGACAACACTGAAGCTTTCTTT.

For the CDR3, the DNA is TGCGCCAGCAGGCTAGGGAGAAATACAGATACGCAGTATTTT. Amino acids: CASRLGRNTDTQYF. The gene calls are TRBV5-1 and TRBJ2-3; D possibly corresponds to TRBD2 (5 bases). The CDR3 length is 14 residues. Germline assignment: CDR1 SGHRS and CDR2 YFSETQ. Trimming removed 5 bases from V and 3 bases from J, with 13 bases in between.